This T cell receptor (beta chain) stems from a study of T cells in Graves' hyperthyroidism and ophthalmopathy. Amplified TCR beta CDR3 regions derived from RNA transcripts. The primer set for the first-round RT-PCR of the TCR CDR3 was HTBI. TCRdb re-derived calls from the multiplex PCR reads in MiXCR, one entry per CDR3 protein. The sample holds 100,000 to 140,000 distinct CDR3 sequences, approximately 16% seen once. Study-wide points: Ophthalmopathy prediction by the model preceded onset by a median about 6.3 months. Most thyroid clonotypes with frequency above 0.001 were detected in blood.

This clonotype has a count of ten or more. The antigen is unknown. Not enrolled were patients with uncontrolled infection, other autoimmune disease, pregnancy or lactation. Clinical symptoms, serum thyroxine, TRAb, thyroid ultrasound and orbital computed tomography informed diagnoses. Material for sequencing was blood. This receptor was obtained from a woman between 45 and 65 years old with Graves' hyperthyroidism.

In DNA form, the CDR3 reads TGCAGTGCTAAGGGGGCGCAGATCAGGAACACTGAAGCTTTCTTT. Translating it yields CSAKGAQIRNTEAFF. The J gene is TRBJ1-1, the V gene TRBV20-1, with TRBD1 matching 7 bases. CDR1 is DFQATT and CDR2 is SNEGSKA in the germline V gene (reference sequence). V trimming: 4 bases; J trimming: 1 base; junction bases outside the gene matches: 9. The CDR3 loop spans 15 amino acids.